Shown below are 8 T cell receptor beta chains from a single sample sequenced in a study of cytomegalovirus exposure and HLA in healthy donors. Primers included in the PCR were 60 Vbeta and 13 Jbeta primers. Only in-frame clones appear in the TCRdb table, and some are missing; sequencing was by immunoSEQ multiplex PCR. The sample lists about 120,000 clones; approximately 9.4% were seen once. Sequenced material: PBMCs. These receptors came from a man younger than 40 in good health and CMV-seronegative.

The chain is built from TRBV7-3 and TRBJ2-6; 14 bases match TRBD2. The J segment lost 12 bases and the V segment lost 2 bases, leaving 3 bases of the junction unmatched. The germline V gene has CDR1 SGHTA and CDR2 FQGTGA. The CDR3 runs 15 residues. CDR3 nucleotides: TGTGCCAGCAGCTTAGGGACTAGCGGGAGCCGCGTCCTGACTTTC. Translation gives CASSLGTSGSRVLTF.

In this sample, this clone turned up a few times. The V call is TRBV11-2, the J call TRBJ1-1; possible D gene TRBD1, 6 bases. The V gene's germline CDR1 is SGHAT and CDR2 FQNNGV. V was pared by 3 bases and J by 0 bases, with 8 bases between. This CDR3 comprises 14 residues. The CDR3 reads CASSFRGMNTEAFF. For the CDR3, the DNA is TGTGCCAGCAGCTTCAGGGGTATGAACACTGAAGCTTTCTTT.

The genes are TRBV9 and TRBJ2-2; 7 positions match TRBD2. The CDR3 totals 17 residues. V was pared by 3 bases and J by 4 bases, with 12 bases of the junction left unmatched. Per the germline V gene, CDR1 is SGDLS and CDR2 is YYNGEE. The CDR3 sequence is CASSALPSGMATGELFF. The CDR3 nucleotides read TGTGCCAGCAGCGCTCTACCGAGCGGGATGGCCACCGGGGAGCTGTTTTTT.

This clone was picked up a small number of times. The chain couples TRBV27 to TRBJ2-1; 10 bases line up with TRBD2. The CDR3 contains 16 residues. Germline-derived CDR1 and CDR2 are MNHEY and SMNVEV (reference sequence). Trimming cost V 5 bases and J 0 bases; bases outside gene matches: 4. The CDR3 DNA reads as TGTGCCAGCAGTGAAGCTAGCGGGGGCTCCTACAATGAGCAGTTCTTC. Translation gives CASSEASGGSYNEQFF.

The rearrangement links TRBV5-1 to TRBJ1-6, with D possibly TRBD1 on 6 matching bases. The CDR3 is made up of 16 amino acids. Deletions cut 0 bases from V and 2 bases from J, with 9 bases between. CDR1 is SGHRS and CDR2 is YFSETQ in the germline V gene. The CDR3 is CASSLGQAAYNSPLHF. The CDR3 DNA follows: TGCGCCAGCAGCTTGGGACAGGCCGCCTATAATTCACCCCTCCACTTT.

This clone has a handful of counts. The rearrangement uses TRBV19 and TRBJ2-7; 12 bases agree with TRBD2. Germline-derived CDR1 and CDR2 are LNHDA and SQIVND (reference sequence). After removal of 4 bases from V and 3 bases from J, the junction contained 1 base not matched to a gene. The CDR3 totals 14 residues. Here the CDR3 reads CASSRTSGIYEQYF. CDR3 coding DNA: TGTGCCAGTAGTAGGACTAGCGGGATCTACGAGCAGTACTTC.

CDR3 loop: CASHLGLAVRDTGELFF. The CDR3 DNA reads TGTGCCAGCCACTTGGGACTAGCGGTTCGGGACACCGGGGAGCTGTTTTTT. The chain recombines TRBV28 with TRBJ2-2; 11 nucleotides match TRBD2. The CDR3 loop spans 17 amino acids. Germline V gene data show CDR1 as MDHEN and CDR2 as SYDVKM. Trimming cost V 8 bases and J 3 bases; bases outside gene matches: 11.

As DNA, the CDR3 is TGCGCCAGCAGCCAATCAACCCTAGAGATGCAGTTCTTC. Encoded protein: CASSQSTLEMQFF. The chain couples TRBV4-1 to TRBJ2-1; no clear D. V was cut by 2 bases and J by 12 bases, with 14 bases left in between. Germline CDR1 and CDR2: MGHRA and YSYEKL. This CDR3 has 13 residues.